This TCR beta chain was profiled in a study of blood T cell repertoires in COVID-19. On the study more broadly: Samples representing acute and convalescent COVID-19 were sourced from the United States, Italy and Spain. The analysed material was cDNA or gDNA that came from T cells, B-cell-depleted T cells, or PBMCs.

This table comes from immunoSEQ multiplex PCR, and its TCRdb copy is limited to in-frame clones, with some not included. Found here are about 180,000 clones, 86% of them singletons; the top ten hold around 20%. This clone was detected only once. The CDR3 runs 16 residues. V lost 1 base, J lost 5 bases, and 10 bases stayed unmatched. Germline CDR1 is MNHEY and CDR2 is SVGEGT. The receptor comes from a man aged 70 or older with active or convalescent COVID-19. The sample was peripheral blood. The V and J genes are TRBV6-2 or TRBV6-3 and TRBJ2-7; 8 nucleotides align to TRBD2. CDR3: CASSYWARGGSNEQYF. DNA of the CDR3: TGTGCCAGCAGTTACTGGGCCCGGGGGGGGAGCAACGAGCAGTACTTC.